This T cell receptor beta chain was documented in a study of vaccination effects on CD4 cells after COVID-19. Assay used: immunoSEQ multiplex PCR; TCRdb lists only in-frame clones, some missing. Among roughly 63,000 clones listed, under 90% were seen once. About this clone itself: Its target is not known.

Pools of viral peptides were used by the ViraFEST assay to expand antigen-specific CD4+ T cells ahead of sequencing. Isolating CD4+ T cells followed approximately nine days of culture. Vaccinees lacked prior SARS-CoV-2 infection and tested negative for nucleocapsid antibodies. The length of the CDR3 is 16 residues. The germline V gene encodes CDR1 SNHLY and CDR2 FYNNEI. Deletions cut 1 base from V and 1 base from J, with 11 bases between. The chain links TRBV2 to TRBJ2-4; D call uncertain. This clonotype was sampled from a human donor who received a COVID-19 vaccine. Sequenced material: CD4+ T cells from PBMCs cultured with SARS-CoV-2 spike peptides, taken before COVID-19 vaccination. The CDR3: CASSEGVAVAKNIQYF. The CDR3 coding sequence is TGTGCCAGCAGTGAAGGGGTTGCCGTCGCCAAAAACATTCAGTACTTC.